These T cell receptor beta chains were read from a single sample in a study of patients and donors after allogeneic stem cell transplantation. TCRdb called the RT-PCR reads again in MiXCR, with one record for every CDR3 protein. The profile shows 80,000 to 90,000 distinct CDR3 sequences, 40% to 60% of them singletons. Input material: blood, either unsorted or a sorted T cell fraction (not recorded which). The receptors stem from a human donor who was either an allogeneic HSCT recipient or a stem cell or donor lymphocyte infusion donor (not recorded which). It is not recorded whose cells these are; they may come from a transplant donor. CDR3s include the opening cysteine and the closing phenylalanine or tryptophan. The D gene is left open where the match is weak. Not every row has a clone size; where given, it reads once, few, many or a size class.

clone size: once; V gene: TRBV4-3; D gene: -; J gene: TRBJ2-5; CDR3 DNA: TGCGCCAGCAGCCCCGAGGACTTCCAAGAGACCCAGTACTTC; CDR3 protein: CASSPEDFQETQYF
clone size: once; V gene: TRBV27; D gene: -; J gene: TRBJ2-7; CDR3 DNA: TGTGCCAGCAGCCCCCAGAACTCCTACGAGCAGTACTTC; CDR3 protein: CASSPQNSYEQYF
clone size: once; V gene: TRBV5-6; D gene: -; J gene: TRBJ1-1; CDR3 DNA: TGTGCCAGCAGCTTTGGGAGGGGCCGCGCTTTCTTT; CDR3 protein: CASSFGRGRAFF
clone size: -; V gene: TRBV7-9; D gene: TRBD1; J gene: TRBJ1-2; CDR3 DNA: TGTGCCAGCAGCGGAAACAGGGGAGTCTATGGCTACACCTTC; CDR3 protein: CASSGNRGVYGYTF
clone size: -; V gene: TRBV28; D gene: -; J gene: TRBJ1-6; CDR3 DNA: TGTGCCAGCAGTTTATATCTTAGGGGGGGTTCACCCCTCCACTTT; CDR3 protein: CASSLYLRGGSPLHF
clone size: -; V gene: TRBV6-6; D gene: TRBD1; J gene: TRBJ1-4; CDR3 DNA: TGTGCCAGCAGTTCCGGACAGGGAAATGAAAAACTGTTTTTT; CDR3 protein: CASSSGQGNEKLFF
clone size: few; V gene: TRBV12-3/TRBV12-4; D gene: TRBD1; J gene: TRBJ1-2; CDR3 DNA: TGTGCCAGCAGGGGGACAGGGGGCAGCTATGGCTACACCTTC; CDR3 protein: CASRGTGGSYGYTF
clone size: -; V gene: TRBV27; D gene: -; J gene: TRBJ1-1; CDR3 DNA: TGTGCCAGCAGCCTGAAGGAGAACACTGAAGCTTTCTTT; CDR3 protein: CASSLKENTEAFF
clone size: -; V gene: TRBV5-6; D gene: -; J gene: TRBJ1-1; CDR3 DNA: TGTGCCAGCAGCTTGGGCTGGGGAATCGGAGCTTTCTTT; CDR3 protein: CASSLGWGIGAFF
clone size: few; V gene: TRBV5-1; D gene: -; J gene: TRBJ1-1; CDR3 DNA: TGCGCCAGCAGCGAACAGGACATCGCCCTGAGCACTGAAGCTTTCTTT; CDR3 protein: CASSEQDIALSTEAFF
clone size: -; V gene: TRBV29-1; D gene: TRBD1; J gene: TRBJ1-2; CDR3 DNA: TGCAGCGTTGACGGGACAGGTTACTATGGCTACACCTTC; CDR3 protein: CSVDGTGYYGYTF
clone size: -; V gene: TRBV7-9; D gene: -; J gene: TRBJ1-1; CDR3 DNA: TGTGCCAGCAGCTTAGGAGATAAAACTGAAGCTTTCTTT; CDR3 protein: CASSLGDKTEAFF
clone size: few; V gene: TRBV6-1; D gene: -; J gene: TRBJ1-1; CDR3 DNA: TGTGCCAGCAGTGCCTGGGGGAACACTGAAGCTTTCTTT; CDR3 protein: CASSAWGNTEAFF
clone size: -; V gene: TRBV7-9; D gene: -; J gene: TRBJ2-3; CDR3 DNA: TGTGCCAGCAGCTTTGGCGGCCGCTTCACAGATACGCAGTATTTT; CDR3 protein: CASSFGGRFTDTQYF
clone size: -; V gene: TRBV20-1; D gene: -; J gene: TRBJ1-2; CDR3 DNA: TGCAGTGCTCACCACTTTTCAGAGATCTATGGCTACACCTTC; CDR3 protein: CSAHHFSEIYGYTF
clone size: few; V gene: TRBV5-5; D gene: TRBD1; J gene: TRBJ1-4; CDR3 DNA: TGTGCCAGCAGCCCTAGAGAACAGGGGCTGGCTAATGAAAAACTGTTTTTT; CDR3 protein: CASSPREQGLANEKLFF
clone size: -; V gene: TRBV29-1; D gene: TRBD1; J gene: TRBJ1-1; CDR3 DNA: TGCAGCGTCCGGACAGGGAGCATGAACACTGAAGCTTTCTTT; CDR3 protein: CSVRTGSMNTEAFF
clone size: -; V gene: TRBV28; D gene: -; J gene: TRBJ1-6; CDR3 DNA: TGTGCCAGCAGGTTACAGGGTTTGGGGTCACCCCTCCACTTT; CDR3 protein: CASRLQGLGSPLHF
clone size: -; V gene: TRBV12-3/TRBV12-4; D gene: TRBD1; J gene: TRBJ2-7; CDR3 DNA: TGTGCCAGCAGTCCCCGGGACAGGGGCTACGAGCAGTACTTC; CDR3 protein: CASSPRDRGYEQYF
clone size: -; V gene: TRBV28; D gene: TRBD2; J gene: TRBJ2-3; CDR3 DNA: TGTGCCAGCAGTTTTGAGCGGGAGATCACAGATACGCAGTATTTT; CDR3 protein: CASSFEREITDTQYF
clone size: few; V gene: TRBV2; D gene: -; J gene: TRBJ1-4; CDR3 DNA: TGTGCCAGCAGAGTTGACGAAAAACTGTTTTTT; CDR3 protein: CASRVDEKLFF
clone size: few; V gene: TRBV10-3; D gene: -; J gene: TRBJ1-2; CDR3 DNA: TGTGCCATCAGTGGGTCCAAAGTAGAGAGGGGCTACACCTTC; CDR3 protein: CAISGSKVERGYTF
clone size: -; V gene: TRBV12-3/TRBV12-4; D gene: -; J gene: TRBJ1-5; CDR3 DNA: TGTGCCAGCAAGGGGGACCGGGGGGCCCAGCATTTT; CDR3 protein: CASKGDRGAQHF
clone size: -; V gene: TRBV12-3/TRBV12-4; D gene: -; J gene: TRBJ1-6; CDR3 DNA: TGTGCCAGCAGTTTCCGGTTATATAATTCACCCCTCCACTTT; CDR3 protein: CASSFRLYNSPLHF
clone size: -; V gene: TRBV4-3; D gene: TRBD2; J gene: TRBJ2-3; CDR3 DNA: TGCGCCAGCAGCCAAGCCGGGACTAGCGGGAGGAATACGCAGTATTTT; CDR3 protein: CASSQAGTSGRNTQYF
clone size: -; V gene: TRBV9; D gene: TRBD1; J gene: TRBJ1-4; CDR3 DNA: TGTGCCAGCAGCGTCTCCGGGACAGAAAATGAAAAACTGTTTTTT; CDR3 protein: CASSVSGTENEKLFF
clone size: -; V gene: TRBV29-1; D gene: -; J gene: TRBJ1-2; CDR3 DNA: TGCAGCGTTGTCCTTGGAGGAGTTAACTATGGCTACACCTTC; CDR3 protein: CSVVLGGVNYGYTF
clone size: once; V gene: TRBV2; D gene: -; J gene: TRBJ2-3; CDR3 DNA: TGTGCCAGCGGGGGACTCCAGGAGGGGGATACGCAGTATTTT; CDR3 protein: CASGGLQEGDTQYF
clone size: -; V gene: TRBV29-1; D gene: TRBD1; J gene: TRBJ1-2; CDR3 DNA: TGCAGCGTTCCCGACAGGGTGCATGGCTACACCTTC; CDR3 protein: CSVPDRVHGYTF
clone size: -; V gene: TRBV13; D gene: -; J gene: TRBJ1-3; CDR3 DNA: TGTGCCAGCAGCCGGACCGGCTCTGGAAACACCATATATTTT; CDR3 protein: CASSRTGSGNTIYF
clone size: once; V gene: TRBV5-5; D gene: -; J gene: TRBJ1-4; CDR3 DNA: TGTGCCAGCAGCTTGGCGCCAGCCGAAAAACTGTTTTTT; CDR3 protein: CASSLAPAEKLFF
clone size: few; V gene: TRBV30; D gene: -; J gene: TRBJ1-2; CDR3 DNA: TGTGCCTGGCGGAACAGGGCCAACTATGGCTACACCTTC; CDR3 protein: CAWRNRANYGYTF
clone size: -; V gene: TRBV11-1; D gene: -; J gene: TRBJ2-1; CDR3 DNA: TGTGCCAGCAGCTTACCTAGTCGGGATGAGCAGTTCTTC; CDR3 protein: CASSLPSRDEQFF
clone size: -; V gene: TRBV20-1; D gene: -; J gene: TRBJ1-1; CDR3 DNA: TGCAGTGCTAGAGACGGGGGCCACAAAACAAACACTGAAGCTTTCTTT; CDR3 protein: CSARDGGHKTNTEAFF
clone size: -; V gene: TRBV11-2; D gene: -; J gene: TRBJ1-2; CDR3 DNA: TGTGCCAGCAGCCCGGACGTCTATGGCTACACCTTC; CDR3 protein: CASSPDVYGYTF
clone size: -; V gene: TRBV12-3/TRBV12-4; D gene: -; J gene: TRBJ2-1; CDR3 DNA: TGTGCCAGCAGTTTAAGCGGCCTCAATGAGCAGTTCTTC; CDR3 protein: CASSLSGLNEQFF
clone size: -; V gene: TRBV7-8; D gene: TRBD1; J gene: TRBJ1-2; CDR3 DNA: TGTGCCAGCAGCCCGGACAGGGCAGAGGGCTACGGCTTC; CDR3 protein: CASSPDRAEGYGF
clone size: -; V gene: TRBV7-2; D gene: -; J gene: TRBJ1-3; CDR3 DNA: TGTGCCAGCAGCTTAGCCATAGGGAGAGGAAACACCATATATTTT; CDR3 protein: CASSLAIGRGNTIYF
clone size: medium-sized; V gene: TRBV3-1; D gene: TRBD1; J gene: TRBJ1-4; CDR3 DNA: TGTGCCAGCAGCCTCCTAAGGACAGGGTTGGGAAATGAAAAACTGTTTTTT; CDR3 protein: CASSLLRTGLGNEKLFF
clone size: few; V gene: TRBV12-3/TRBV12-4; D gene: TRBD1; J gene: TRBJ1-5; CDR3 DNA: TGTGCCAGCAGTGTGGGGACAGGGCTGAATCAGCCCCAGCATTTT; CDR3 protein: CASSVGTGLNQPQHF
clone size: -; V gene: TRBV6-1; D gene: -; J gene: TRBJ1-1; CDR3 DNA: TGTGCCAGCAGTGAATCAGTGAACACTGAAGCTTTCTTT; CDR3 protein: CASSESVNTEAFF
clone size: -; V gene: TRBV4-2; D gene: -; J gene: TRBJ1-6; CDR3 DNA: TGTGCCAGCAGCGCACAGGGCATGAACTATAATTCACCCCTCCACTTT; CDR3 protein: CASSAQGMNYNSPLHF
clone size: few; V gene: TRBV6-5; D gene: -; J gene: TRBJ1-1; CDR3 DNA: TGTGCCAGCAGCATCTTGACCTCGAACACTGAAGCTTTCTTT; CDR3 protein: CASSILTSNTEAFF
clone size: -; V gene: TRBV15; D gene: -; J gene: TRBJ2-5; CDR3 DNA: TGTGCCACCAGCAGGAAGGGTACGCAAGAGACCCAGTACTTC; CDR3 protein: CATSRKGTQETQYF
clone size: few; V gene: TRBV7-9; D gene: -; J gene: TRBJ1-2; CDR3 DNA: TGTGCCAGCAGATTGAAGGTGGCCCTCTGGGATGGCTACACCTTC; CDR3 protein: CASRLKVALWDGYTF
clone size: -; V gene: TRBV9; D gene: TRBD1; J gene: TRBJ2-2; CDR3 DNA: TGTGCCAGCAGCGTAAAGGCAGGGGGCACCGGGGAGCTGTTTTTT; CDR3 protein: CASSVKAGGTGELFF
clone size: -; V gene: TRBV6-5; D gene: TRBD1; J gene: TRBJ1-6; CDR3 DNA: TGTGCCAGCAGAGGACAGGGGGTTGAGTCTTCACCCCTCCACTTT; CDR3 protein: CASRGQGVESSPLHF
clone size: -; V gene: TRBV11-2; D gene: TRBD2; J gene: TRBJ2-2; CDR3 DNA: TGTGCCAGCAGCTTAGATCACACTAGCGGGCTAGCCGGGGAGCTGTTTTTT; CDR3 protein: CASSLDHTSGLAGELFF
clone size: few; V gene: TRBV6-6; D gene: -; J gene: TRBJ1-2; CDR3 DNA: TGTGCCAGCAGGACCAGGGATGGCTACACCTTC; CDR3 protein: CASRTRDGYTF
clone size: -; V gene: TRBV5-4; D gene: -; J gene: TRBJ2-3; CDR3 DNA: TGTGCCAGCAGTCGGTCCGATACGCAGTATTTT; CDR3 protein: CASSRSDTQYF
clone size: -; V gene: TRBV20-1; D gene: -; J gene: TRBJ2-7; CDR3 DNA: TGCAGTGCTAGAGATGGGGCCCTGGGCGAGCAGTACTTC; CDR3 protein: CSARDGALGEQYF
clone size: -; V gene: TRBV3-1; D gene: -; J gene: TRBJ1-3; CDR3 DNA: TGTGCCAGCAGCCAAGATAGGGAGCGCTCGATTCTATATTTT; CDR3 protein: CASSQDRERSILYF
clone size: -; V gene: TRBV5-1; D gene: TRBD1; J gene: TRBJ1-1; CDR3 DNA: TGCGCCAGCAGCTTGAGGAGCGCGGGACAGGGACTGAACACTGAAGCTTTCTTT; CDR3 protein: CASSLRSAGQGLNTEAFF
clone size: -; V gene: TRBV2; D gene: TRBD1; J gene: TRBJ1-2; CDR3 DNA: TGTGCCAGCAGGACAGGGGTGGACTATGGCTACACCTTC; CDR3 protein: CASRTGVDYGYTF
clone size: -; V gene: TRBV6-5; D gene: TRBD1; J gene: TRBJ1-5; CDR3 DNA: TGTGCCAGCAGTTACAGGGGGCCGCAGCCCCAGCATTTT; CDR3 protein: CASSYRGPQPQHF